This paragraph covers one TCR beta chain sequence. Its antigen is unidentified. Indicated treatment: roughly 11-day PBMC culture with coronavirus spike peptide pools or control peptides (ViraFEST assay). ViraFEST relied on peptide pools to expand antigen-specific T cells; the TCRs were sequenced afterward. The CDR3 runs 16 residues. V lost 2 bases to trimming and J lost 3 bases; unmatched junction nucleotides: 6. Germline values: CDR1 MNHEY, CDR2 SVGAGI. Cultured CD4+ T cell DNA was sequenced using the Oncomine TCR Beta short-read assay. TCRdb fed the PCR reads into MiXCR, producing one record per CDR3 protein. Of 5,500 to 7,500 distinct CDR3 sequences in the sample, roughly 52% were seen once. The record originates from a study of vaccination and CD4 T cells after COVID-19. Study information: Each control was exposed to a CEFX pool, an HIV-1 Nef pool, or no peptide at all.

The source is a human donor who had recovered from COVID-19. V usage is TRBV6-5 and J usage is TRBJ1-1; 10 bases map to TRBD1. What was sequenced was CD4+ T cells from blood, cultured in vitro. The CDR3 DNA follows: TGTGCCAGCAGTTACCGGCCGACAGGGGGCCACACTGAAGCTTTCTTT. The encoded protein is CASSYRPTGGHTEAFF.